The next 28 T cell receptor beta chains were all read from a single sample in a study of cytomegalovirus exposure and HLA in healthy donors. PCR amplification relied on 60 Vbeta primers (plus 13 Jbeta primers). Assay: immunoSEQ multiplex PCR; the TCRdb copy retains only in-frame clones and omits some. The sample has about 170,000 clones, approximately 84% seen once; the top ten hold 4.5% to 5.5%. The sample taken for sequencing was PBMCs. The origin of the receptors is a girl aged 5-17 years in good health and CMV-seropositive.

The chain has TRBV28 and TRBJ1-2; D is unclear. The germline V gene encodes CDR1 MDHEN and CDR2 SYDVKM. The CDR3 is 13 residues long. V was shortened by 5 bases and J by 3 bases, with 10 bases between the two germline ends. The CDR3 reads CASSTLGYYGYTF. In DNA form, the CDR3 reads TGTGCCAGCAGTACCCTGGGCTACTATGGCTACACCTTC.

J is TRBJ1-2 and V is TRBV7-9; weak D call: TRBD1 (6 bases). V was shortened by 1 base and J by 7 bases, with 10 bases between the two germline ends. CDR1 is SEHNR, CDR2 FQNEAQ, per germline (reference sequence). The CDR3 runs 13 residues. CDR3 region: CASSLDRAGGYTF. CDR3 bases: TGTGCCAGCAGCTTAGACAGGGCGGGTGGCTACACCTTC.

V usage is TRBV2 and J usage is TRBJ1-4; TRBD1 agrees at 7 bases. CDR3 length: 14 residues. Germline lookup yields CDR1 SNHLY and CDR2 FYNNEI. V was pared by 8 bases and J by 6 bases, with 9 bases of the junction left unmatched. CDR3 amino acids: CASAPRQGYEKLFF. Here the CDR3 DNA reads TGTGCCAGCGCCCCCAGACAGGGTTATGAAAAACTGTTTTTT.

The genes are TRBV7-9 and TRBJ2-7; possibly TRBD1 for D (6 bases). The CDR3 runs to 12 residues. The V end was cut by 8 bases, the J end by 3 bases, with 11 bases between. Germline V gene sequence: CDR1 SEHNR, CDR2 FQNEAQ (reference sequence). The chain's CDR3 is CASGGWSYEQYF. CDR3 in DNA: TGTGCCAGCGGGGGCTGGAGCTACGAGCAGTACTTC.

This CDR3 is CASSPGSLGYEQYF. The CDR3 bases are TGTGCCAGCTCACCAGGGAGCTTAGGTTACGAGCAGTACTTC. The chain employs TRBV18 and TRBJ2-7, with a weak D call TRBD2 (5 bases). Trimming removed 2 bases at V and 4 bases at J, with 12 bases between. Germline V gives CDR1 KGHSH, CDR2 LQKENI. The CDR3 runs to 14 residues.

This clone occurred a few times. The chain links TRBV11-2 to TRBJ1-1; D remains unclear. The germline V and J ends were trimmed by 1 base and 2 bases, with 5 bases remaining between them. Germline-derived CDR1 and CDR2 are SGHAT and FQNNGV. The CDR3 has 13 residues. The DNA for the CDR3 is TGTGCCAGCAGCTTAGGGACTAACACTGAAGCTTTCTTT. The encoded protein is CASSLGTNTEAFF.

CDR3 nucleotides: TGTGCCAGCTCACCGGGCAGCTCTGGAAACACCATATATTTT. The encoded protein is CASSPGSSGNTIYF. This chain uses TRBV18 with TRBJ1-3; D not resolved. This CDR3 region has 14 residues. The V gene lost 3 bases and the J gene lost 0 bases, with 6 bases spanning the gap. The germline CDR1 and CDR2 sequences are KGHSH and LQKENI. Based on the CDR3 plus reference TRBV18 and TRBJ1-3, the full variable domain is NAGVMQNPRHLVRRRGQEARLRCSPMKGHSHVYWYRQLPEEGLKFMVYLQKENIIDESGMPKERFSAEFPKEGPSILRIQQVVRGDSAAYFCASSPGSSGNTIYFGEGSWLTVV.

This clone was seen only a few times. CDR3 loop: CASSLGEGRDTEAFF. CDR3 nucleotides: TGTGCCAGCAGCTTAGGTGAGGGAAGGGACACTGAAGCTTTCTTT. The chain couples TRBV11-3 to TRBJ1-1; D is ambiguous. V was pared by 1 base and J by 3 bases, with 12 bases between. Germline V gene sequence: CDR1 SGHNT, CDR2 YENEEA. The length of the CDR3 is 15 residues.

This chain joins TRBV6-5 and TRBJ2-4, with 12 bases lining up with TRBD1. V shed 6 bases and J 2 bases; nucleotides not matched to a gene: 2. This CDR3 has 15 residues. The germline gives CDR1 MNHEY, CDR2 SVGAGI. CDR3 bases: TGTGCCAGCAGCTGGGACAGGGGGCCCAAAAACATTCAGTACTTC. This sequence encodes CASSWDRGPKNIQYF.

As concerns this clone: The junction shows a germline mismatch at one end, possibly a read error. The rearrangement links TRBV7-7 to TRBJ2-2, with D possibly TRBD1 on 5 matching bases. This CDR3 region has 15 residues. Germline V gene sequence: CDR1 SSHAT, CDR2 FNYEAQ (reference sequence). CDR3 sequence reads: CASSSSDRVTGELFF. The CDR3 region has the DNA TGTGCTAGCAGCTCCTCCGACAGAGTCACCGGGGAGCTGTTTTTT. Drawing the rest from reference TRBV7-7 and TRBJ2-2, the complete variable domain is GAGVSQSPRYKVTKRGQDVTLRCDPISSHATLYWYQQALGQGPEFLTYFNYEAQPDKSGLPSDRFSAERPEGSISTLTIQRTEQRDSAMYRCASSSSDRVTGELFFGEGSRLTVL.

V and J are TRBV5-1 and TRBJ1-4; maybe TRBD1 (6 bases). The germline CDR1 and CDR2 sequences are SGHRS and YFSETQ. This CDR3 comprises 16 residues. Trimming stripped 4 bases from V and 9 bases from J, with 22 bases between. CDR3 in DNA: TGCGCCAGCAGCGGATATCGGGGGGCGGGGGGGAAAAAACTGTTTTTT. Amino acids: CASSGYRGAGGKKLFF.

This rearrangement joins TRBV6-1 to TRBJ1-2, with D possibly matching TRBD1 (5 bases). V was shortened by 2 bases and J by 8 bases, with 15 bases between the two germline ends. This CDR3 has 14 residues. CDR1 MNHNS and CDR2 SASEGT come from the germline V gene. CDR3 bases: TGTGCCAGCAGTGAACAATCCCAGAAGGGGGGCTACACCTTC. Translation gives CASSEQSQKGGYTF.

This clone was counted only a few times. The chain uses TRBV18 and TRBJ1-1; D not resolved. CDR1 and CDR2 from the germline V gene are KGHSH and LQKENI. The CDR3 runs 14 residues. Trimming left V 2 bases short and J 3 bases short, with 10 bases between. The CDR3 loop reads CASSPEVLYTEAFF. The DNA of the CDR3 is TGTGCCAGCTCACCAGAGGTACTCTACACTGAAGCTTTCTTT.

This clone occurred once. The V and J genes are TRBV10-1 and TRBJ1-4, with D perhaps matching TRBD1 (5 bases). The CDR3 covers 14 residues. Trimming took 6 bases from V and 6 from J, leaving 14 bases between them. Germline CDR1 is WNHNN and CDR2 is SYGVQD (reference sequence). CDR3 region: CASSSGTGDEKLFF. CDR3 nucleotides: TGCGCCAGCAGCTCCGGGACGGGAGATGAAAAACTGTTTTTT.

A single count supports this clone. This sequence joins TRBV5-1 and TRBJ1-2, with a weak D call TRBD1 (6 bases). Trimming shortened V by 2 bases and J by 7 bases, and 12 bases separated the two germline ends. Germline V gives CDR1 SGHRS, CDR2 YFSETQ. The CDR3 length is 13 residues. The CDR3 DNA reads TGCGCCAGCAGCTTACGGGGGGCTGGTGGCTACACCTTC. It is translated as CASSLRGAGGYTF.

This chain connects TRBV5-6 to TRBJ1-1; no clear D gene. The CDR3 extends over 13 amino acids. V was clipped by 0 bases and J by 1 base, with 4 bases between them. The germline CDR1 and CDR2 sequences are SGHDT and YYEEEE. CDR3 protein: CASSLAQNTEAFF. The CDR3 bases are TGTGCCAGCAGCTTGGCACAGAACACTGAAGCTTTCTTT.

The chain combines TRBV5-4 with TRBJ1-1, with D possibly TRBD1 on 5 matching bases. This CDR3 has 12 residues. Germline values: CDR1 SGHNT, CDR2 YYREEE (reference sequence). Trimming removed 4 bases from V and 7 bases from J, with 11 bases in between. In nucleotides, the CDR3 is TGTGCCAGCAGCCCAGGGTATAATGAAGCTTTCTTT. Protein sequence: CASSPGYNEAFF.

This chain uses TRBV6-1 with TRBJ1-1, with D tentatively TRBD1 (6 bases). Germline CDR1 MNHNS, CDR2 SASEGT. Trimming pared 0 bases from V and 5 bases from J, leaving 10 bases between. This CDR3 region has 14 residues. CDR3 DNA: TGTGCCAGCAGTGAAGCGTGGGGGCTAACTGAAGCTTTCTTT. Amino acid sequence: CASSEAWGLTEAFF.

J is TRBJ1-1 and V is TRBV7-9; D is unresolved. V was cut by 4 bases and J by 1 base, with 13 bases left in between. The V gene's germline CDR1 is SEHNR and CDR2 FQNEAQ (reference sequence). The CDR3 has 15 amino acids. The DNA for the CDR3 is TGTGCCAGCAGCTACGACGGCGGGTCGAACACTGAAGCTTTCTTT. Translation gives CASSYDGGSNTEAFF.

This clone appeared a single time. The chain combines TRBV6-5 with TRBJ1-2, with D uncertain. CDR3 length equals 13 residues. Trimming pared 2 bases from V and 4 bases from J, leaving 8 bases between. Germline V gene data show CDR1 as MNHEY and CDR2 as SVGAGI. CDR3 in DNA: TGTGCCAGCAGTTACGATGCGAGCTATGGCTACACCTTC. The encoded protein is CASSYDASYGYTF.

The chain combines TRBV5-4 with TRBJ1-1, with D perhaps matching TRBD1 (6 bases). This CDR3 contains 15 residues. The germline gives CDR1 SGHNT, CDR2 YYREEE (reference sequence). Trimming shortened V by 6 bases and J by 7 bases, and 22 bases separated the two germline ends. CDR3 sequence reads: CASKGDGKRDFEAFF. Written as DNA, the CDR3 is TGTGCCAGCAAGGGGGACGGCAAGAGGGATTTTGAAGCTTTCTTT.

This clone occurred a few times. The rearrangement joins TRBV11-2 to TRBJ1-1; a possible D gene is TRBD1 (6 bases). Germline V gives CDR1 SGHAT, CDR2 FQNNGV. CDR3 length equals 14 residues. Trimming took off 4 bases at V and 5 bases at J, with 14 bases between the two ends. The CDR3 sequence: CASSSIRGRTEAFF. Written as DNA, the CDR3 is TGTGCCAGCAGCTCCATCAGGGGCCGTACTGAAGCTTTCTTT.

The V and J genes are TRBV6-1 and TRBJ1-5; D is unresolved. Germline V gives CDR1 MNHNS, CDR2 SASEGT. The CDR3 runs to 15 residues. Between the trimmed V and J ends, which lost 2 bases and 2 bases, there was a span of 10 bases. The CDR3 sequence is CASSENPEGNQPQHF. Written as DNA, the CDR3 is TGTGCCAGCAGTGAAAACCCGGAGGGCAATCAGCCCCAGCATTTT.

The V gene is TRBV5-1, the J gene TRBJ1-3, with TRBD1 matching 8 bases. After removal of 0 bases from V and 6 bases from J, the junction contained 8 bases not matched to a gene. The CDR3 sequence is 16 residues long. Looked up from germline, CDR1 is SGHRS and CDR2 is YFSETQ. The CDR3 sequence: CASSLEDRVRSNTIYF. CDR3 nucleotide sequence: TGCGCCAGCAGCTTGGAGGACAGGGTCAGGTCAAACACCATATATTTT.

V is TRBV2 and J is TRBJ2-6; 8 bases line up with TRBD1. Trimming cost V 6 bases and J 0 bases; bases outside gene matches: 7. The CDR3 contains 17 residues. Germline CDR1 and CDR2: SNHLY and FYNNEI. The CDR3 region is CASSPLGQGSGANVLTF. CDR3 sequence (DNA): TGTGCCAGCAGCCCCCTCGGACAGGGCTCTGGGGCCAACGTCCTGACTTTC.

This clone was counted only a few times. The chain uses TRBV5-4 and TRBJ2-1, with TRBD1 identical over 9 bases. The CDR3 consists of 13 residues. V was clipped by 10 bases and J by 5 bases; unmatched bases: 7. The germline V gene has CDR1 SGHNT and CDR2 YYREEE (reference sequence). CDR3 in DNA: TGTGCCTGGGCGGACAGGGGAGACAATGAGCAGTTCTTC. Protein sequence: CAWADRGDNEQFF. Full variable domain (rest looked up from reference TRBV5-4 and TRBJ2-1): ETGVTQSPTHLIKTRGQQVTLRCSSQSGHNTVSWYQQALGQGPQFIFQYYREEENGRGNFPPRFSGLQFPNYSSELNVNALELDDSALYLCAWADRGDNEQFFGPGTRLTVL.

This chain joins TRBV10-2 and TRBJ1-4, with D uncertain. CDR3 length: 12 residues. From germline, CDR1 is WSHSY and CDR2 SAAADI. The germline V and J ends were trimmed by 3 bases and 11 bases, with 10 bases remaining between them. The CDR3 loop is CASSEVAGKLFF. As DNA, the CDR3 is TGCGCCAGCAGTGAAGTGGCGGGTAAACTGTTTTTT.

This chain links TRBV27 with TRBJ1-2; D unresolved. V dropped 6 bases and J dropped 5 bases, with 19 bases sitting between them. Germline V gene sequence: CDR1 MNHEY, CDR2 SMNVEV (reference sequence). CDR3 length: 15 residues. The CDR3 protein is CASRPLPGVSYGYTF. The CDR3 DNA follows: TGTGCCAGCAGGCCACTCCCCGGAGTATCGTATGGCTACACCTTC.